Below are 14 T cell receptor beta chains sequenced from a single sample in a study of spatial heterogeneity in lung cancer. Time point given: sample taken at primary tumor resection. Whole RNA, isolated from tumor, nontumor lung or frozen PBMC, was sequenced without prior sorting. From the 5' RACE reads, TCRdb called clonotypes with MiXCR, one entry per CDR3 protein. This repertoire shows tens of thousands of distinct CDR3 sequences, roughly 12% found once; its top ten account for roughly 4.2%. Sample: PBMCs, taken at surgery. Receptor source: a male donor with early-stage non-small cell lung cancer.

The sample holds a few counts of this clonotype. The rearrangement uses TRBV9 and TRBJ2-2, with TRBD2 as a possible D gene (6 bases). The V and J ends lost 0 bases and 5 bases respectively, with 14 bases between them. CDR1 SGDLS and CDR2 YYNGEE come from the germline V gene. The CDR3 length is 16 residues. CDR3 in DNA: TGTGCCAGCAGCGTAGCGGAGGGGCAGGATACCGGGGAGCTGTTTTTT. Its translation is CASSVAEGQDTGELFF.

The V gene is TRBV20-1, the J gene TRBJ2-1, with TRBD1 matching 10 bases. V gave up 3 bases and J gave up 4 bases; unmatched junction bases: 6. The CDR3 is made up of 15 amino acids. Germline lookup yields CDR1 DFQATT and CDR2 SNEGSKA (reference sequence). In DNA, the CDR3 is TGCAGTGCTAGGGGACAGGGGTGGGGGTACAATGAGCAGTTCTTC. Protein: CSARGQGWGYNEQFF.

The rearrangement links TRBV5-5 to TRBJ2-3; 7 bases agree with TRBD1. V was clipped by 3 bases and J by 4 bases; unmatched bases: 8. Germline CDR1 and CDR2: SGHKS and YYEKEE (reference sequence). CDR3 length equals 15 residues. CDR3 bases: TGTGCCAGCAGCTCATTACAGGGGACGGCAGATACGCAGTATTTT. Its translation: CASSSLQGTADTQYF. The full variable domain, its missing parts supplied by reference TRBV5-5 and TRBJ2-3, is DAGVTQSPTHLIKTRGQQVTLRCSPISGHKSVSWYQQVLGQGPQFIFQYYEKEERGRGNFPDRFSARQFPNYSSELNVNALLLGDSALYLCASSSLQGTADTQYFGPGTRLTVL.

This clonotype was seen a few times. V usage is TRBV29-1 and J usage is TRBJ2-1, with a tentative D call TRBD2 (5 bases). CDR3 length: 15 residues. The V end was cut by 3 bases, the J end by 2 bases, with 14 bases between. Germline V gene lookup returns CDR1 SQVTM and CDR2 ANQGSEA. CDR3 amino acids: CSVDLTGNAYNEQFF. The CDR3 bases are TGCAGCGTTGACTTGACGGGGAATGCCTACAATGAGCAGTTCTTC.

The rearrangement joins TRBV5-4 to TRBJ2-7; 9 positions agree with TRBD1. Trimming at V came to 5 bases and at J to 6 bases, leaving 12 bases not matched to a gene. This CDR3 is 15 amino acids long. CDR1 SGHNT and CDR2 YYREEE come from the germline V gene (reference sequence). DNA for the CDR3: TGTGCCAGCAGTAAACCAGGGACAGGGCTGGGCGAGCAGTACTTC. It is translated as CASSKPGTGLGEQYF.

The sample holds a few counts of this clonotype. The CDR3: CATSTTRGLPSGANVLTF. CDR3 sequence (DNA): TGTGCCACCAGTACCACGAGGGGCCTACCCTCTGGGGCCAACGTCCTGACTTTC. The rearrangement links TRBV24-1 to TRBJ2-6, with D possibly called TRBD1 or TRBD2 (5 bases each). The V end lost 6 bases, the J end lost 0 bases, and 17 bases lay between the germline ends. Germline V gene sequence: CDR1 KGHDR, CDR2 SFDVKD. The CDR3 covers 18 residues.

The V call is TRBV6-2 or TRBV6-3, the J call TRBJ2-1; D not resolved. The CDR3 extends over 15 amino acids. Germline V gene sequence: CDR1 MNHEY, CDR2 SVGEGT. V lost 4 bases and J lost 1, with 11 bases in between. CDR3 amino acids: CASSFREPSYNEQFF. CDR3 sequence (DNA): TGTGCCAGCAGTTTTAGGGAACCTTCCTACAATGAGCAGTTCTTC.

This clonotype has only a few counts. The gene calls are TRBV19 and TRBJ2-1, with a weak D call TRBD2 (5 bases). CDR3 length: 16 residues. The V end lost 0 bases, the J end lost 6 bases, and 15 bases lay between the germline ends. Per germline, CDR1 LNHDA and CDR2 SQIVND (reference sequence). The CDR3 DNA reads TGTGCCAGTAGTATAGATGGAACTAGTGGGTTCAATGAGCAGTTCTTC. Encoded protein: CASSIDGTSGFNEQFF.

This clonotype has a handful of counts. The CDR3: CASSLEFDSPLHF. For the CDR3, the DNA is TGTGCCAGCAGCTTAGAATTCGATTCACCCCTCCACTTT. This rearrangement joins TRBV7-9 to TRBJ1-6; unclear D gene. Trimming removed 1 base from V and 8 bases from J, with 6 bases in between. The CDR3 spans 13 residues. CDR1 and CDR2 from the germline V gene are SEHNR and FQNEAQ (reference sequence).

This clonotype was observed a handful of times. The rearrangement uses TRBV12-3 or TRBV12-4 and TRBJ2-2, with 12 bases identical to TRBD2. The J segment lost 5 bases and the V segment lost 4 bases, leaving 2 bases of the junction unmatched. CDR3 length: 15 residues. The CDR3 region is CASSSGLAGTGELFF. Here the CDR3 DNA reads TGTGCCAGCAGTTCAGGACTAGCGGGGACCGGGGAGCTGTTTTTT.

The table lists this clonotype with a few counts. This chain links TRBV12-3 or TRBV12-4 with TRBJ1-5; TRBD1 agrees at 9 bases. Trimming took 1 base from V and 5 from J; bases not matched to a gene: 3. This CDR3 has 15 amino acids. The CDR3 DNA is TGTGCCAGCAGTTTAGTGAGGACAGGGGATCAGCCCCAGCATTTT. Encoded protein: CASSLVRTGDQPQHF.

This clonotype occurred a few times. The genes are TRBV5-1 and TRBJ1-1; 11 bases match TRBD1. The length of the CDR3 is 15 residues. Germline V gives CDR1 SGHRS, CDR2 YFSETQ. Losses at the gene ends were 1 base for V and 5 bases for J; bases not matched to a gene: 4. In nucleotides, the CDR3 is TGCGCCAGCAGCTTGACGGGACAGGGGGTGACTGAAGCTTTCTTT. It encodes CASSLTGQGVTEAFF. Variable domain in full (rest from reference TRBV5-1 and TRBJ1-1): KAGVTQTPRYLIKTRGQQVTLSCSPISGHRSVSWYQQTPGQGLQFLFEYFSETQRNKGNFPGRFSGRQFSNSRSEMNVSTLELGDSALYLCASSLTGQGVTEAFFGQGTRLTVV.

Many counts were recorded for this clonotype. The J gene is TRBJ2-5, the V gene TRBV6-6; perhaps TRBD1 as D (6 bases). This CDR3 is built from 14 residues. In germline, CDR1 is MNHNY, CDR2 SVGAGI (reference sequence). V was pared by 2 bases and J by 6 bases, with 13 bases between. The CDR3 region has the DNA TGTGCCAGCAGTTACCCGACAGGTTGGCAGACCCAGTACTTC. Translation: CASSYPTGWQTQYF.

The chain is built from TRBV28 and TRBJ1-1, with D possibly TRBD1 on 5 matching bases. This CDR3 has 15 residues. The germline V gene has CDR1 MDHEN and CDR2 SYDVKM. V gave up 8 bases and J gave up 0 bases, with 16 bases separating them. CDR3 DNA: TGTGCCAGCCTATACGGGGGGACTATGAACACTGAAGCTTTCTTT. Translated: CASLYGGTMNTEAFF.